Sequencing of this T cell receptor beta chain was carried out in a study of blood T cell repertoires in COVID-19. At the level of the study: Donors in the United States, Italy and Spain gave samples during acute or convalescent COVID-19.

In the study's own analysis: The authors estimated nucleated cell counts from reference gene primer amplification. Profiling relied on immunoSEQ multiplex PCR, and the TCRdb table lists in-frame clones only, not all of them. That table gives V, J and clone size, and the DNA gave D and trimming. The sample records approximately 230,000 clones, 70% to 90% being singletons. Living in about two dozen US areas, the participants were between roughly 18 and 90 years of age. What the recovered Cohort 3 donors had was two negative PCRs, clearance, or symptom resolution. V was trimmed by 7 bases and J by 5 bases, leaving 17 bases between them. CDR3 size: 14 residues. The germline V gene encodes CDR1 SEHNR and CDR2 FQNEAQ (reference sequence).

This rearrangement joins TRBV7-9 to TRBJ1-1; weak D call: TRBD1 (6 bases). Sequencing was done on a sample of PBMCs or T cells enriched from blood (not recorded which). This TCR was recovered from a man aged 18 to 29 who had recovered from COVID-19. For the CDR3, the DNA is TGTGCCAGCATGGGGGCTATGGAAGGGACTGAAGCTTTCTTT. Its translation: CASMGAMEGTEAFF.